The clone carrying this T cell receptor (beta chain) was picked up many times. As yet, its antigen is unknown. With no exceptions, donors were healthy Caucasians. This specimen belongs to a study of identical twins. Notes on the study in general: Modelling approaches yielded underestimates of out-of-frame TCR alpha sharing between monozygotic twins. Carriage of fewer insertions was seen in abundant cord blood beta clonotypes, whereas memory repertoires showed none.

The CDR3 runs to 15 residues. V was clipped by 1 base and J by 7 bases; unmatched bases: 6. Unique molecular identifiers were present on the cDNA, and a universal primer site came from template switching. TCRdb fed the 5' RACE reads into MiXCR, producing one record per CDR3 protein. The data contain about 390,000 distinct CDR3 sequences, roughly 9% of them singletons. The genes are TRBV12-3 or TRBV12-4 and TRBJ2-4; 8 nucleotides agree with TRBD2. This TCR was sampled from a woman in her 50s in good health. The sample taken for sequencing was naive T cells sorted from blood. CDR3 amino acids: CASSLVGLAVNIQYF. DNA of the CDR3: TGTGCCAGCAGTTTAGTCGGACTAGCTGTGAACATTCAGTACTTC.